This T cell receptor beta chain came from a study of beta chain features in type 1 diabetes. Study-level results: Lower insertion and higher deletion counts appeared at VDJ junctions in type 1 diabetes patients. Sampled from patients, naive, central memory and Treg TCRB repertoires appeared more similar than those sampled from healthy donors.

This clone was seen more than once but under ten times. What it recognizes is unknown. The V gene lost 9 bases and the J gene lost 7 bases, with 13 bases spanning the gap. The germline CDR1 and CDR2 sequences are LNHDA and SQIVND (reference sequence). The CDR3 is made up of 13 amino acids. TCRB transcripts that were expressed got sequenced, as all of the isolated RNA had been reverse transcribed. Only in-frame clones appear in the TCRdb table, and some are missing; sequencing was by immunoSEQ multiplex PCR. This sample has 400,000 to 500,000 clones, with 11% to 15% found just once. Sequenced: naive CD4+ T cells from blood. The origin of this receptor is a man aged 25-45 years in good health. This rearrangement joins TRBV19 to TRBJ1-6, with D perhaps matching TRBD1 (6 bases). The CDR3 protein is CASTGNRNSPLHF. Written as DNA, the CDR3 is TGTGCCAGCACAGGGAATCGCAATTCACCCCTCCACTTT.